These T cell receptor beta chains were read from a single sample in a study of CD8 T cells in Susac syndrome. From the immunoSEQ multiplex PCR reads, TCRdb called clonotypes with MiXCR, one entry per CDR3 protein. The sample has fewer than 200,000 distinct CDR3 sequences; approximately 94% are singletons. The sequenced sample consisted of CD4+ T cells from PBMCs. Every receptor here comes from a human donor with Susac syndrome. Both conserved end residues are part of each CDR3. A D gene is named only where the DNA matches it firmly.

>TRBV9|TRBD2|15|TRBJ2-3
CASSFGGTSTDTQYF
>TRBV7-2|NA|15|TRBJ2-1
CASSYTAKSYNEQFF
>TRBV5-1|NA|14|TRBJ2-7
CASSLTGRQYEQYF
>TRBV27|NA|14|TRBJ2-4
CASSLGRGQKIQYF
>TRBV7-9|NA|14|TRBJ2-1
CASSLSGQDNEQFF
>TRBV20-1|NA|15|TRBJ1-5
CSARGAPGSNQPQHF
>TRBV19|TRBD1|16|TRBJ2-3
CASSIDRGGRADTQYF
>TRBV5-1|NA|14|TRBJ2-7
CASSAGTFSYEQYF
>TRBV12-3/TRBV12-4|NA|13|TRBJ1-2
CASSSRMTAGYTF
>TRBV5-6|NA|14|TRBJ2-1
CASSSLYSYNEQFF
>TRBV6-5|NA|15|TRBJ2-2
CASSYLSAGTGELFF
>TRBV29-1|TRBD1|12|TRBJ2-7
CSVITGVYEQYF
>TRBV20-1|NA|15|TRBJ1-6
CSARLPGQTNSPLHF
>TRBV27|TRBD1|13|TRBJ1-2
CATSGTGRDGYTF
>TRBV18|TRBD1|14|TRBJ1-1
CASSQTGVGTEAFF
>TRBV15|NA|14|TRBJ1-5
CATSRGTPADPQHF
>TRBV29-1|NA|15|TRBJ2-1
CSTTPGVSSYNEQFF
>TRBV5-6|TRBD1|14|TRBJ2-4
CASSSGGGKNIQYF
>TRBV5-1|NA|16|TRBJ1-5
CASSALGGDGNQPQHF
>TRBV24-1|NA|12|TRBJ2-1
CATSDFGNEQFF
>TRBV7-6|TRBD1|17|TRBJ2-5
CASSLAATGLFGETQYF
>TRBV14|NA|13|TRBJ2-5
CASSQGRYQTQYF
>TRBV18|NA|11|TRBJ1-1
CASSPSTEAFF
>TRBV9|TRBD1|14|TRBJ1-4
CASSVGQGNEKLFF
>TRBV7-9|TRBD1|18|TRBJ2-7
CASSFSGEQGIKSYEQYF
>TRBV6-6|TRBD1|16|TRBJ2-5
CASVRDRRSPGETQYF
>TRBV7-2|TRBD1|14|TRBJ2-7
CASSPDRNSYEQYF
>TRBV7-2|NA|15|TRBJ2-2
CASSPKGGGFGELFF
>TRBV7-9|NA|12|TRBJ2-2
CASSLGRGELFF
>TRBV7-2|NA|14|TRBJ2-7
CASSTPDISYEQYF
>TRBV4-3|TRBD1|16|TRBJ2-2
CASSQDLVRGTGELFF
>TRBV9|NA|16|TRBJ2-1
CASSADWSLAGNEQFF
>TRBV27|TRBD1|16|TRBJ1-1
CASSSPHRGPGTEAFF
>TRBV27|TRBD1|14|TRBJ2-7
CASKGLGQGYEQYF
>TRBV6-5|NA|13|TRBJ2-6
CAANRAGANVLTF
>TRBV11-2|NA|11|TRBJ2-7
CASGHRTEQYF
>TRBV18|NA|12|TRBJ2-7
CASSPRLNEQYF
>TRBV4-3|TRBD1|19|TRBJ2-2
CASSPKPTGGFANTGELFF
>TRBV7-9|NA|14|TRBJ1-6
CASSFREGNSPLHF
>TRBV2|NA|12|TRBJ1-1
CASKAGRTEAFF